Given below is one T cell receptor beta chain in context. Its antigen remains unknown. No cell sorting was done before RNA was extracted from the tissue. The CDR3 sequence is 13 residues long. Germline V gives CDR1 ENHRY, CDR2 SYGVKD. Trimming shortened V by 6 bases and J by 7 bases, and 16 bases separated the two germline ends. This sample stems from a study of tumor and adjacent non-tumor tissue in lung cancer. The wider study: Histology: 12 adenocarcinoma, a couple of squamous cell carcinoma, 1 small cell lung cancer. Samples averaged around 4 million productive TCRbeta reads each. Study-wide results and limits: Tumor repertoires had a smaller top 100 clone share than normal lung. Tumor tissue had significantly higher TCR diversity than normal lung.

Three rounds of nested PCR, following a modified ARM-PCR protocol, produced the TCRbeta library. TCRdb used MiXCR to reprocess the multiplex PCR reads, holding one entry per CDR3 protein. The sample records roughly 70,000 distinct CDR3 sequences, about 80% being singletons. Sequencing was carried out using lung tumor tissue. The sequence came from a man aged 60 to 75 with non-small cell lung cancer. This chain links TRBV10-3 with TRBJ2-7; the D is unclear. The CDR3 region is CAIRFNSVEEQYF. As DNA, the CDR3 is TGTGCCATCAGGTTTAATAGTGTCGAAGAGCAGTACTTC.